Below, 8 T cell receptor beta chains from the same sample are listed, as sequenced in a study of TIL therapy for anti-PD-1-resistant metastatic lung cancer. The libraries were made with immunoSEQ v3. Sequencing used immunoSEQ multiplex PCR; TCRdb keeps in-frame clones, though not all of them. The data show approximately 50,000 clones, 80% to 90% seen once. Time point indicated: pre-treatment sample, taken before nivolumab and TIL therapy. The sample consisted of blood, taken at baseline. The source is a person aged 25-85 years with non-small cell lung cancer.

A few counts support this clone. The V gene is TRBV4-1, the J gene TRBJ2-1; D tentatively reads TRBD1 or TRBD2 (5 bases each). There are 12 residues in the CDR3. CDR1 is MGHRA, CDR2 YSYEKL, per germline. Trimming removed 3 bases at V and 7 bases at J, with 7 bases between. The CDR3, as DNA: TGCGCCAGCAGCCACGGGGCGAATGAGCAGTTCTTC. Its protein is CASSHGANEQFF.

V is TRBV6-2 or TRBV6-3 and J is TRBJ1-2, with D perhaps TRBD1 (5 bases). The germline V gene encodes CDR1 MNHEY and CDR2 SVGEGT. Trimming took off 0 bases at V and 4 bases at J, with 6 bases between the two ends. The CDR3 covers 13 residues. This chain's CDR3 is CASSYSGLYGYTF. CDR3 nucleotides: TGTGCCAGCAGTTACTCGGGGCTCTATGGCTACACCTTC.

J is TRBJ1-2 and V is TRBV7-2; D is unresolved. V lost 3 bases and J lost 8, with 13 bases in between. This CDR3 is built from 13 residues. Germline V lookup: CDR1 SGHTA, CDR2 FQGNSA. DNA of the CDR3: TGTGCCAGCAGCTTGATTCTGTCGCACGGCTACACCTTC. Translating gives CASSLILSHGYTF.

J is TRBJ2-3 and V is TRBV18; 10 bases fit TRBD2. The V and J ends lost 3 bases and 3 bases, in that order; junction bases with no gene match: 6. The germline CDR1 and CDR2 sequences are KGHSH and LQKENI. This CDR3 is built from 16 residues. The CDR3 loop is CASSPWTSGITDTQYF. DNA of the CDR3: TGTGCCAGCTCACCTTGGACTAGCGGAATAACAGATACGCAGTATTTT.

The rearrangement uses TRBV28 and TRBJ1-1; D gene uncertain. The V and J ends lost 7 bases and 2 bases respectively, with 2 bases between them. The CDR3 totals 10 residues. In germline, CDR1 is MDHEN, CDR2 SYDVKM. CDR3 amino acids: CASINTEAFF. The CDR3 DNA follows: TGTGCCAGCATAAACACTGAAGCTTTCTTT.

The chain is built from TRBV27 and TRBJ1-4, with D possibly matching TRBD1 (6 bases). Germline-derived CDR1 and CDR2 are MNHEY and SMNVEV (reference sequence). The length of the CDR3 is 13 residues. Trimming cost V 5 bases and J 7 bases, with 11 bases left between them. This chain's CDR3 is CASSDNRAEKLFF. The CDR3 DNA reads TGTGCCAGCAGTGACAACAGGGCTGAAAAACTGTTTTTT.

The chain combines TRBV29-1 with TRBJ2-5; 7 bases map to TRBD1. J lost 7 bases, V lost 3 bases, and 2 bases had no gene match. The CDR3 contains 11 residues. Germline loops: CDR1 SQVTM, CDR2 ANQGSEA. CDR3 loop: CSVDRTGTQYF. The CDR3 DNA sequence: TGCAGCGTTGATAGGACAGGGACCCAGTACTTC. Full variable domain (outside the CDR3, taken from reference TRBV29-1 and TRBJ2-5): SAVISQKPSRDICQRGTSLTIQCQVDSQVTMMFWYRQQPGQSLTLIATANQGSEATYESGFVIDKFPISRPNLTFSTLTVSNMSPEDSSIYLCSVDRTGTQYFGPGTRLLVL.

This clone was seen a single time. The CDR3 nucleotides read TGCGCCAGCAGTGAGAGGGTGGGGGGACAGGCCTATGACACCATATATTTT. Translated: CASSERVGGQAYDTIYF. This chain links TRBV10-1 with TRBJ1-3; 8 positions agree with TRBD1. The CDR3 consists of 17 residues. J lost 8 bases, V lost 2 bases, and 14 bases had no gene match. CDR1 and CDR2 (germline): WNHNN, SYGVQD (reference sequence).